Presented here are 24 T cell receptor beta chains from one specimen sequenced in a study of Tregs in tolerant kidney transplant recipients (dated by TCRdb to about 2019). The time point label of this sample denotes: blood sample drawn before combined kidney and bone marrow transplant. The library was produced with the immunoSEQ multiplex PCR assay. TCRdb limited this immuneACCESS table to in-frame rearrangements with V and J called. A share of clones is missing; checked studies link under half to unresolved V genes, and the rest is unexplained. The sample data list over 60,000 clones, and 95% to 98% of these were observed just once. Approximately 0.52% of the sample comes from the top ten. The source material was CD4+ T cells from blood, sampled before the transplant. All receptors derive from a human donor who received a combined kidney and bone marrow transplant.

The CDR3 protein is CSVEGGVSVDTQYF. As DNA, the CDR3 is TGCAGCGTTGAGGGAGGGGTATCGGTAGATACGCAGTATTTT. The chain links TRBV29-1 to TRBJ2-3; 7 nucleotides match TRBD2. Germline V gene sequence: CDR1 SQVTM, CDR2 ANQGSEA. CDR3 size: 14 residues. Trimming cost V 3 bases and J 5 bases; bases outside gene matches: 8.

This clone was found once. The gene calls are TRBV7-3 and TRBJ1-1; possibly TRBD1 for D (5 bases). V shed 5 bases and J shed 1 base, with 8 bases lying between them. There are 13 residues in the CDR3. The V gene's germline CDR1 is SGHTA and CDR2 FQGTGA. The CDR3 protein is CASSRTQNTEAFF. The CDR3 DNA is TGTGCCAGCAGCAGGACACAGAACACTGAAGCTTTCTTT.

The chain recombines TRBV27 with TRBJ2-3; D might be TRBD1 (6 bases). The germline gives CDR1 MNHEY, CDR2 SMNVEV (reference sequence). The CDR3 has 16 amino acids. With 2 bases removed from V and 0 bases from J, the gap between germline ends came to 12 bases. The DNA for the CDR3 is TGTGCCAGCAGTTTAATGGGACACCCTAGCACAGATACGCAGTATTTT. This sequence encodes CASSLMGHPSTDTQYF.

The chain has TRBV15 and TRBJ1-1; D may be TRBD1 (6 bases). The germline V gene has CDR1 LNHNV and CDR2 YYDKDF (reference sequence). This CDR3 is built from 17 residues. V lost 0 bases and J 1 base, leaving 15 bases between the germline ends. CDR3 DNA: TGTGCCACCAGCAGAGATATTTCCCCAGGGGCGAACACTGAAGCTTTCTTT. Translated, it gives CATSRDISPGANTEAFF.

The gene calls are TRBV15 and TRBJ2-1; tentative D call: TRBD2 (7 bases). The CDR3 loop spans 19 amino acids. The V end lost 2 bases, the J end lost 1 base, and 21 bases lay between the germline ends. Germline CDR1 LNHNV, CDR2 YYDKDF (reference sequence). CDR3 region: CATSRILGGGASSYNEQFF. The CDR3 DNA reads as TGTGCCACCAGCAGAATCCTAGGGGGAGGGGCTAGTTCCTACAATGAGCAGTTCTTC.

CDR3 bases: TGTGCCATCAGTGAGTCTATTGGAGGGAAATATGGCTACACCTTC. The encoded protein is CAISESIGGKYGYTF. The chain links TRBV10-3 to TRBJ1-2; the D is unclear. In germline, CDR1 is ENHRY, CDR2 SYGVKD. Trimming stripped 0 bases from V and 5 bases from J, with 13 bases between. The CDR3 runs to 15 residues.

This clone was recorded once. The V gene is TRBV11-3, the J gene TRBJ2-1, with 7 nucleotides matching TRBD1. V dropped 2 bases and J dropped 6; count of bases not matched to a gene: 10. From germline, CDR1 is SGHNT and CDR2 YENEEA. CDR3 length: 16 residues. CDR3 loop: CASSLNRGFRGNEQFF. CDR3 sequence (DNA): TGTGCCAGCAGCTTAAACAGGGGATTTCGTGGCAATGAGCAGTTCTTC.

The gene calls are TRBV19 and TRBJ1-2, with 11 bases fitting TRBD1. The junction had 8 bases not matched to a gene; V was cut back by 9 bases and J by 5 bases. The CDR3 extends over 14 amino acids. From germline, CDR1 is LNHDA and CDR2 SQIVND (reference sequence). Here the CDR3 reads CASTRTGGWYGYTF. In nucleotides, the CDR3 is TGTGCCAGCACTCGGACAGGGGGCTGGTATGGCTACACCTTC.

The chain employs TRBV19 and TRBJ1-1; TRBD1 aligns across 7 bases. The CDR3 totals 16 residues. The J segment lost 6 bases and the V segment lost 5 bases, leaving 15 bases of the junction unmatched. CDR1 and CDR2 (germline): LNHDA, SQIVND (reference sequence). This CDR3 is CASSARQTGKHAEAFF. The CDR3 DNA sequence: TGTGCCAGTAGTGCGAGACAGACAGGGAAGCACGCTGAAGCTTTCTTT.

This rearrangement joins TRBV6-1 to TRBJ1-4; 8 bases map to TRBD1. V gave up 6 bases and J gave up 10 bases; unmatched junction bases: 10. Germline lookup yields CDR1 MNHNS and CDR2 SASEGT. The CDR3 spans 14 residues. CDR3 residues: CASRQPGQDGKLFF. The DNA of the CDR3 is TGTGCCAGCAGGCAACCGGGACAGGATGGAAAACTGTTTTTT.

V gene TRBV7-2 combines with J gene TRBJ2-7; TRBD2 agrees at 8 bases. Germline V gives CDR1 SGHTA, CDR2 FQGNSA. CDR3 size: 16 residues. V lost 5 bases to trimming and J lost 3 bases; unmatched junction nucleotides: 12. The CDR3 here is CASSPSMRTSLYEQYF. For the CDR3, the DNA is TGTGCCAGCAGCCCCAGTATGCGGACTAGCCTCTACGAGCAGTACTTC.

This chain joins TRBV11-3 and TRBJ2-3, with D possibly TRBD2 on 6 matching bases. Trimming stripped 4 bases from V and 2 bases from J, with 19 bases between. Germline loops: CDR1 SGHNT, CDR2 YENEEA. The CDR3 covers 17 residues. Here the CDR3 DNA reads TGTGCCAGCAGCTCTCGTTGGGCGGGATATATCACAGATACGCAGTATTTT. It yields the protein CASSSRWAGYITDTQYF.

This chain links TRBV7-8 with TRBJ2-1, with 9 positions matching TRBD1. Looked up from germline, CDR1 is SGHVS and CDR2 is FQNEAQ. With V trimmed by 4 bases and J by 2 bases, 3 bases remained unmatched. The CDR3 extends over 15 amino acids. CDR3 sequence: CASSWDRVTYNEQFF. CDR3 bases: TGTGCCAGCAGCTGGGACAGGGTCACCTACAATGAGCAGTTCTTC.

The chain recombines TRBV7-2 with TRBJ2-7; D remains ambiguous. Trimming took off 7 bases at V and 0 bases at J, with 13 bases between the two ends. Germline loops: CDR1 SGHTA, CDR2 FQGNSA. The CDR3 spans 14 residues. The CDR3 region is CASTPPGVSYEQYF. The CDR3, as DNA: TGTGCCAGCACTCCTCCGGGTGTCTCCTACGAGCAGTACTTC.

The chain joins TRBV9 to TRBJ1-5, with 7 bases lining up with TRBD1. With V trimmed by 4 bases and J by 4 bases, 8 bases remained unmatched. The CDR3 sequence is 15 residues long. Germline V CDR1 and CDR2: SGDLS, YYNGEE. The CDR3 loop is CASSSRDSTNQPQHF. The CDR3 bases are TGTGCCAGCAGCTCCCGGGACAGCACTAATCAGCCCCAGCATTTT.

The genes are TRBV5-6 and TRBJ1-6, with 7 bases that match TRBD1. The germline CDR1 and CDR2 sequences are SGHDT and YYEEEE. The CDR3 extends over 15 amino acids. V lost 2 bases and J lost 10; bases outside the gene matches: 9. The CDR3 reads CASSFQTGQGSPLHF. For the CDR3, the DNA is TGTGCCAGCAGCTTCCAGACAGGGCAAGGGTCACCCCTCCACTTT.

This clone was recorded only once. The chain recombines TRBV28 with TRBJ1-2, with TRBD1 matching 7 bases. The trim removed 6 bases at V and 4 bases at J, leaving 8 bases unmatched. CDR1 MDHEN and CDR2 SYDVKM come from the germline V gene. The CDR3 totals 14 residues. The CDR3 DNA sequence: TGTGCCAGCAGCTCAGGGGGGTTGATCTATGGCTACACCTTC. Its protein product is CASSSGGLIYGYTF.

The chain joins TRBV7-2 to TRBJ2-2, with 8 bases aligning to TRBD2. CDR1 SGHTA and CDR2 FQGNSA come from the germline V gene. This CDR3 is 18 amino acids long. V lost 2 bases and J lost 0; bases outside the gene matches: 8. In DNA, the CDR3 is TGTGCCAGCAGCTTAAAAAGCGGGGGCGGTCCGAACACCGGGGAGCTGTTTTTT. It is translated as CASSLKSGGGPNTGELFF.

This clone was detected only once. The V and J genes are TRBV6-6 and TRBJ1-1; no clear D gene. CDR3 size: 11 residues. CDR1 and CDR2 (germline): MNHNY, SVGAGI (reference sequence). V lost 6 bases and J lost 6, with 8 bases in between. The CDR3: CASRREAEAFF. The CDR3 nucleotides are TGTGCCAGCAGGAGGGAAGCTGAAGCTTTCTTT.

The chain combines TRBV20-1 with TRBJ2-3; D is perhaps TRBD2 (6 bases). Trimming cost V 6 bases and J 10 bases, with 14 bases left between them. Per the germline V gene, CDR1 is DFQATT and CDR2 is SNEGSKA (reference sequence). The CDR3 loop spans 11 amino acids. The CDR3 DNA is TGCAGTGCCCAGGACCCGGGGGCGCAGTATTTT. Protein sequence: CSAQDPGAQYF.

The V gene is TRBV4-3, the J gene TRBJ2-3; tentative D call: TRBD1 (6 bases). The V and J ends lost 4 bases and 1 base respectively, with 12 bases between them. Germline V lookup: CDR1 LGHNA, CDR2 YSLEER. The CDR3 sequence is 15 residues long. As DNA, the CDR3 is TGCGCCAGCAGCCCACAGGGTCCGGGCACAGATACGCAGTATTTT. Translating it yields CASSPQGPGTDTQYF.

V gene TRBV27 combines with J gene TRBJ1-2; TRBD1 matches at 7 bases. V was clipped by 3 bases and J by 8 bases; unmatched bases: 3. The CDR3 sequence is 12 residues long. Germline CDR1 is MNHEY and CDR2 is SMNVEV (reference sequence). DNA for the CDR3: TGTGCCAGCAGTTTCAGGGGACAGGGCTACACCTTC. Protein: CASSFRGQGYTF.

CDR3 residues: CASSLGRNTGELFF. The DNA of the CDR3 is TGCGCCAGCAGCCTAGGGAGAAACACCGGGGAGCTGTTTTTT. The J gene is TRBJ2-2, the V gene TRBV4-1; the D gene is possibly TRBD2 (5 bases). CDR1 and CDR2 from the germline V gene are MGHRA and YSYEKL. The CDR3 totals 14 residues. V dropped 4 bases and J dropped 2 bases, with 8 bases sitting between them.

This rearrangement joins TRBV5-5 to TRBJ2-7; a possible D gene is TRBD2 (6 bases). This CDR3 contains 15 residues. Germline V lookup: CDR1 SGHKS, CDR2 YYEKEE (reference sequence). V was pared by 2 bases and J by 7 bases, with 19 bases between. DNA of the CDR3: TGTGCCAGCAGCTTTTTAGCGGCTTGGGCCGGTGAGCAGTACTTC. Its protein product is CASSFLAAWAGEQYF.